A selection of T cell receptor beta chains follows, all from one sample in a study of blood T cell repertoires in COVID-19. Here immunoSEQ multiplex PCR was the method, and the copy in TCRdb shows in-frame clones only, minus some. The table records under 250,000 clones, around 86% of them present only once. The sample taken for sequencing was peripheral blood. The receptors originated from a man between 60 and 75 years old who had recovered from COVID-19. Both conserved end residues are part of each CDR3. Each record gives: J gene, V gene, CDR3 protein.

>TRBJ1-2|TRBV28
CASSFYRGWGYTF
>TRBJ2-7|TRBV6-2/TRBV6-3
CASSFRGGEQYF
>TRBJ2-1|TRBV7-9
CASSPRGSSYNEQFF
>TRBJ2-7|TRBV12-3/TRBV12-4
CASSLREYEQYF
>TRBJ1-2|TRBV12-3/TRBV12-4
CASSRRGTNGYTF
>TRBJ1-2|TRBV7-9
CASSLDSIGEGYTF
>TRBJ2-2|TRBV3-1/TRBV3-2
CASSLRAARSTGELFF
>TRBJ1-6|TRBV10-3
CAISETGSNNSPLHF
>TRBJ2-7|TRBV28
CASSLRGGEQYF
>TRBJ1-1|TRBV7-3
CASSIDRETEAFF
>TRBJ1-1|TRBV6-5
CATADNGMNTEAFF
>TRBJ2-1|TRBV5-4
CASSSGLAKSRGLYNEQFF
>TRBJ2-5|TRBV9
CASSATLAGAGRQETQYF